In its sample, the clone carrying this T cell receptor (beta chain) was seen many times. Sample-barcoded 5' priming and a J-beta primer mix drove a second PCR of about 7 to 11 cycles. Each cDNA molecule was tagged by a template-switch adaptor that had 12 random nucleotides. TCRdb reprocessed the 5' RACE reads with MiXCR, giving one entry per CDR3 protein. The table shows fewer than 2,000,000 distinct CDR3 sequences, with roughly two fifths occurring only once. This entry comes from a study of blood T cells in healthy people across ages. Per individual sample, total RNA of at least 6 micrograms was extracted. The CDR3 extends over 15 amino acids. Germline assignment: CDR1 SGHTA and CDR2 FQGNSA. Trimming took 5 bases from V and 2 from J; bases not matched to a gene: 9.

The sequenced material came from blood. The rearrangement links TRBV7-2 to TRBJ2-7; 7 nucleotides line up with TRBD1. The TCR originated in a human donor in good health. The CDR3 sequence is CASSQPPGQTYEQYF. The CDR3 DNA reads TGTGCCAGCAGCCAACCCCCGGGACAGACCTACGAGCAGTACTTC.